A single sample gave rise to the 27 T cell receptor beta chains below, sequenced in a study of CD8 T cells in Susac syndrome. Random hexamers primed reverse transcription of roughly 0.5 to 1 ug RNA. TCRdb re-derived calls from the immunoSEQ multiplex PCR reads in MiXCR, one entry per CDR3 protein. The table lists roughly 250,000 distinct CDR3 sequences, 90% to 96% of them singletons. The material sequenced was CD4+ T cells from PBMCs. Receptors were obtained from a human donor with Susac syndrome.

V gene TRBV10-1 combines with J gene TRBJ2-1; 10 positions match TRBD2. The CDR3 spans 15 residues. Trimming at V came to 3 bases and at J to 4 bases, leaving 3 bases not matched to a gene. Germline CDR1 and CDR2: WNHNN and SYGVQD (reference sequence). This CDR3 is CASSDGLAVYNEQFF. The CDR3 DNA is TGCGCCAGCAGTGATGGACTAGCGGTTTACAATGAGCAGTTCTTC.

This clonotype is a singleton in its sample. The rearrangement joins TRBV12-5 to TRBJ1-5, with 7 bases matching TRBD1. The CDR3 spans 19 residues. J lost 3 bases, V lost 2 bases, and 16 bases had no gene match. The germline V gene has CDR1 LGHNT and CDR2 FRNRAP. CDR3 protein: CASGLSTWSGQVDNQPQHF. The CDR3 nucleotides are TGTGCTAGTGGTTTGTCGACTTGGAGTGGACAGGTCGACAATCAGCCCCAGCATTTT.

The chain is built from TRBV9 and TRBJ2-7; D gene uncertain. The V end was cut by 1 base, the J end by 4 bases, with 12 bases between. The CDR3 is 14 residues long. Germline CDR1 SGDLS, CDR2 YYNGEE. The CDR3: CASSVSPTSYEQYF. In nucleotides, the CDR3 is TGTGCCAGCAGCGTAAGTCCGACCTCTTACGAGCAGTACTTC.

The V gene is TRBV20-1, the J gene TRBJ2-7, with 9 positions matching TRBD1. The CDR3 sequence is 13 residues long. The germline V gene encodes CDR1 DFQATT and CDR2 SNEGSKA (reference sequence). J lost 6 bases, V lost 3 bases, and 6 bases had no gene match. CDR3 DNA sequence: TGCAGTGCTAGTCGACAGGGGGGGTCCGAGCAGTACTTC. Protein sequence: CSASRQGGSEQYF.

The V call is TRBV12-3 or TRBV12-4, the J call TRBJ2-7, with 13 bases fitting TRBD2. This CDR3 is built from 14 residues. Germline trimming cut 4 bases from V and 6 bases from J; bases unmatched to any gene: 3. CDR3 region: CASSSTSGRREQYF. DNA of the CDR3: TGTGCCAGCAGTTCGACTAGCGGGAGGCGCGAGCAGTACTTC.

This clonotype has a single count. V usage is TRBV5-6 and J usage is TRBJ1-2; the D is unclear. With 4 bases removed from V and 2 bases from J, the gap between germline ends came to 12 bases. Germline V gene data show CDR1 as SGHDT and CDR2 as YYEEEE. This CDR3 is built from 14 residues. Here the CDR3 DNA reads TGTGCCAGCAGCCCCGTCGGGAAGAACTATGGCTACACCTTC. Translated, it gives CASSPVGKNYGYTF. Full variable domain (remainder filled in from reference TRBV5-6 and TRBJ1-2): DAGVTQSPTHLIKTRGQQVTLRCSPKSGHDTVSWYQQALGQGPQFIFQYYEEEERQRGNFPDRFSGHQFPNYSSELNVNALLLGDSALYLCASSPVGKNYGYTFGSGTRLTVV.

This clonotype was seen a few times. This chain links TRBV28 with TRBJ1-1; D call uncertain. Germline CDR1 and CDR2: MDHEN and SYDVKM. The CDR3 is made up of 14 amino acids. Trimming removed 2 bases at V and 4 bases at J, with 11 bases between. CDR3 amino acids: CASSLGGTGTEAFF. CDR3 sequence (DNA): TGTGCCAGCAGTTTAGGTGGTACGGGCACTGAAGCTTTCTTT. The complete variable domain, with remaining parts taken from reference TRBV28 and TRBJ1-1, reads DVKVTQSSRYLVKRTGEKVFLECVQDMDHENMFWYRQDPGLGLRLIYFSYDVKMKEKGDIPEGYSVSREKKERFSLILESASTNQTSMYLCASSLGGTGTEAFFGQGTRLTVV.

This clonotype has just a few counts. CDR3 in amino acids: CASSLTSYTGELFF. CDR3 DNA sequence: TGTGCCAGCAGCCTGACTAGTTACACCGGGGAGCTGTTTTTT. The chain recombines TRBV7-9 with TRBJ2-2; a weak D match, TRBD2 (6 bases). V lost 5 bases and J lost 3, with 10 bases in between. CDR3 size: 14 residues. CDR1 is SEHNR, CDR2 FQNEAQ, per germline (reference sequence).

The chain is built from TRBV29-1 and TRBJ2-5; no clear D gene. V lost 7 bases to trimming and J lost 2 bases, with 11 bases between them. The CDR3 totals 12 residues. Germline V CDR1 and CDR2: SQVTM, ANQGSEA. DNA for the CDR3: TGCAGCGCCTGGATGGGGCAAGAGACCCAGTACTTC. Amino acid sequence: CSAWMGQETQYF.

V is TRBV20-1 and J is TRBJ2-1; 9 positions match TRBD2. V lost 0 bases to trimming and J lost 8 bases; unmatched junction nucleotides: 14. This CDR3 is 17 amino acids long. CDR1 and CDR2 (germline): DFQATT, SNEGSKA (reference sequence). The DNA for the CDR3 is TGCAGTGCTAGAGACCTTTTGAGGGCGGGAGGGCCGGATGAGCAGTTCTTC. It translates to CSARDLLRAGGPDEQFF.

The chain uses TRBV6-1 and TRBJ2-1; D call uncertain. Germline CDR1 MNHNS, CDR2 SASEGT. Trimming removed 2 bases at V and 7 bases at J, with 15 bases between. CDR3 size: 15 residues. CDR3 sequence: CASSESFVNANEQFF. The CDR3 nucleotides are TGTGCCAGCAGTGAATCCTTTGTCAACGCGAATGAGCAGTTCTTC.

This rearrangement joins TRBV28 to TRBJ2-5, with TRBD1 matching over 8 bases. From germline, CDR1 is MDHEN and CDR2 SYDVKM. CDR3 length: 14 amino acids. Unmatched junction bases numbered 5, after V lost 6 bases and J lost 2 bases. For the CDR3, the DNA is TGTGCCAGCAGCGACACAGGGGGTCAAGAGACCCAGTACTTC. The encoded protein is CASSDTGGQETQYF.

V is TRBV28 and J is TRBJ1-2, with no clear D. The CDR3 consists of 11 residues. Germline values: CDR1 MDHEN, CDR2 SYDVKM. Trimming removed 8 bases at V and 1 base at J, with 5 bases between. CDR3 in amino acids: CASGLNYGYTF. CDR3 sequence (DNA): TGTGCCAGCGGACTTAACTATGGCTACACCTTC.

The chain carries TRBV20-1 and TRBJ2-7, with D tentatively TRBD1 or TRBD2 (5 bases each). This CDR3 region has 10 residues. The germline CDR1 and CDR2 sequences are DFQATT and SNEGSKA (reference sequence). CDR3 loop: CSDGTREQYF. CDR3 DNA: TGCTCCGATGGGACCCGCGAGCAGTACTTC.

The V gene is TRBV12-3 or TRBV12-4, the J gene TRBJ1-1; D might be TRBD1 (5 bases). V was clipped by 6 bases and J by 6 bases, with 14 bases between them. The CDR3 is made up of 13 amino acids. This chain's CDR3 is CASSALRGAEAFF. Written as DNA, the CDR3 is TGTGCCAGCAGCGCCCTTCGGGGGGCTGAAGCTTTCTTT.

The chain joins TRBV3-1 to TRBJ1-1, with a possible D match to TRBD1 (5 bases). The length of the CDR3 is 13 residues. Trimming shortened V by 2 bases and J by 2 bases, and 6 bases separated the two germline ends. Germline values: CDR1 LGHDT, CDR2 YNNKEL (reference sequence). CDR3 residues: CASSQRDNTEAFF. The CDR3, as DNA: TGTGCCAGCAGCCAACGGGACAACACTGAAGCTTTCTTT.

The CDR3 coding sequence is TGCAGTGCGGCGTTGATGGAAAGCGGGAGAACCCCAGATACGCAGTATTTT. Translated, it gives CSAALMESGRTPDTQYF. This sequence joins TRBV20-1 and TRBJ2-3; TRBD2 agrees at 8 bases. The CDR3 covers 17 residues. Losses at the gene ends were 6 bases for V and 4 bases for J; bases not matched to a gene: 18. In germline, CDR1 is DFQATT, CDR2 SNEGSKA (reference sequence).

The chain is built from TRBV25-1 and TRBJ1-5; D is undetermined. Trimming took off 2 bases at V and 2 bases at J, with 7 bases between the two ends. Per germline, CDR1 MGHDK and CDR2 SYGVNS. This CDR3 region has 14 residues. CDR3 region: CASSEGIRNQPQHF. CDR3 DNA: TGTGCCAGCAGTGAAGGTATTCGCAATCAGCCCCAGCATTTT.

The chain combines TRBV6-6 with TRBJ2-7, with D tentatively TRBD2 (6 bases). The CDR3 is 13 amino acids. CDR1 MNHNY and CDR2 SVGAGI come from the germline V gene (reference sequence). V was trimmed by 6 bases and J by 7 bases, leaving 16 bases between them. The CDR3 DNA reads TGTGCCAGCAGGACTAGGGAGGTGAGAGAGCAGTACTTC. Its protein product is CASRTREVREQYF.

This chain links TRBV5-1 with TRBJ2-7, with TRBD2 matching 13 bases. CDR3 size: 16 residues. With V trimmed by 4 bases and J by 7 bases, 11 bases remained unmatched. Germline values: CDR1 SGHRS, CDR2 YFSETQ. CDR3 nucleotides: TGCGCCAGCAGCCTGACGACTAGCGGGAGGCGGCCGGAGCAGTACTTC. Translated, it gives CASSLTTSGRRPEQYF.

The V and J genes are TRBV6-5 and TRBJ2-2; D ambiguous. The V gene's germline CDR1 is MNHEY and CDR2 SVGAGI. CDR3 length: 15 amino acids. V was trimmed by 8 bases and J by 0 bases, leaving 13 bases between them. The CDR3 DNA reads TGTGCCAGCGCTCGCTCGCTCCCGAACACCGGGGAGCTGTTTTTT. This sequence encodes CASARSLPNTGELFF.

The genes are TRBV29-1 and TRBJ2-3, with D perhaps TRBD2 (6 bases). V lost 7 bases and J lost 4, with 18 bases in between. Germline V lookup: CDR1 SQVTM, CDR2 ANQGSEA. CDR3 length: 14 amino acids. The CDR3, as DNA: TGCAGCGGGCGTAAGGCGGGACGGGCAGATACGCAGTATTTT. Amino acid sequence: CSGRKAGRADTQYF.

Turning to this clonotype: One end of the junction does not line up with germline, which may come from a read error. This chain uses TRBV30 with TRBJ2-1; TRBD2 might be the D (5 bases). Germline CDR1 GTSNPN, CDR2 SVGIG (reference sequence). CDR3 length: 10 amino acids. CDR3 DNA sequence: TGTGCCGGGAGCTACAATGAGCAGTTCTTC. This codes for CAGSYNEQFF.

The V and J genes are TRBV29-1 and TRBJ2-3; TRBD1 aligns across 9 bases. V shed 4 bases, J shed 3 bases, and the junction held 5 bases outside the gene matches. Per the germline V gene, CDR1 is SQVTM and CDR2 is ANQGSEA. The CDR3 totals 14 residues. This CDR3 is CSVVGTGPTDTQYF. DNA of the CDR3: TGCAGCGTTGTGGGGACAGGGCCAACAGATACGCAGTATTTT.

The V and J genes are TRBV14 and TRBJ2-1, with D uncertain. This CDR3 spans 14 amino acids. Germline V CDR1 and CDR2: SGHDN, FVKESK. Trimming removed 4 bases from V and 5 bases from J, with 12 bases in between. CDR3 bases: TGTGCCAGCAGCCCGGGTTTGGCGAACAATGAGCAGTTCTTC. This translates into CASSPGLANNEQFF.

The chain uses TRBV14 and TRBJ1-4; maybe TRBD1 (5 bases). The CDR3 is 13 amino acids. CDR1 and CDR2 (germline): SGHDN, FVKESK. The germline V and J ends were trimmed by 2 bases and 12 bases, with 13 bases remaining between them. The CDR3 DNA reads TGTGCCAGCAGCCAACCTCTGGGGGGGGAACTGTTTTTT. It translates to CASSQPLGGELFF.

The chain combines TRBV20-1 with TRBJ1-1; D remains unclear. The V gene's germline CDR1 is DFQATT and CDR2 SNEGSKA (reference sequence). The ends were cut back, 5 bases at V and 2 bases at J, with 9 bases in the middle. There are 12 residues in the CDR3. CDR3 amino acids: CSAPKDNTEAFF. CDR3 DNA: TGCAGTGCTCCCAAGGATAACACTGAAGCTTTCTTT.